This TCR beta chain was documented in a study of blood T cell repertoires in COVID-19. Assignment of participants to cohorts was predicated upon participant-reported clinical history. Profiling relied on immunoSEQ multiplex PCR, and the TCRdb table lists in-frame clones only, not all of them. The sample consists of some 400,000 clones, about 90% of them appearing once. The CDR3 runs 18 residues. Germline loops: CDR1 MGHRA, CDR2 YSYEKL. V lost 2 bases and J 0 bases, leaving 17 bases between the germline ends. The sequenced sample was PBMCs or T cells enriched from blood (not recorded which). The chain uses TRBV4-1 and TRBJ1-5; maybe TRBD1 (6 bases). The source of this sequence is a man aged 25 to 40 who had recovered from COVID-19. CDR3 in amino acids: CASSQMGRGRGSNQPQHF. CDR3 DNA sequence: TGCGCCAGCAGCCAAATGGGGCGAGGCAGGGGTAGCAATCAGCCCCAGCATTTT.